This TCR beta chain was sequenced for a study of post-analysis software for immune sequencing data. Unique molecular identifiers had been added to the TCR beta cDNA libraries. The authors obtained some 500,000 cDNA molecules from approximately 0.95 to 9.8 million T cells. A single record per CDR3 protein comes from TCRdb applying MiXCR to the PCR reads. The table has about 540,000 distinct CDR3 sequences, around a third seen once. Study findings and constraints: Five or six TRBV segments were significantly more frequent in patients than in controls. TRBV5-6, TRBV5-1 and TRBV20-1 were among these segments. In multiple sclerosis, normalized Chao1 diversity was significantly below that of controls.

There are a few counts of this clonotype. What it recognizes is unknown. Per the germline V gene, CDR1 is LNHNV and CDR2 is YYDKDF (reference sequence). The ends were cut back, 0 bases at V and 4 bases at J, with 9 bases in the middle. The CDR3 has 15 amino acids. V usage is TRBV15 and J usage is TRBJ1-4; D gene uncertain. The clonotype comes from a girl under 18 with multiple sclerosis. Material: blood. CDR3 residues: CATSRDRAGNEKLFF. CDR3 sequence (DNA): TGTGCCACCAGCAGAGATCGTGCGGGTAATGAAAAACTGTTTTTT.